This TCR beta chain appears in the sequencing data of a study of T cell changes during pregnancy in multiple sclerosis. TCRdb's copy holds only in-frame clones and misses some; the assay was immunoSEQ multiplex PCR. Counted here are around 80,000 clones, nearly 95% occurring once; the ten biggest clones make up about 0.99%. The starting material was peripheral blood, obtained in the second trimester of pregnancy. The sequence derives from a female donor in good health, enrolled as a control in a pregnancy study.

The CDR3 bases are TGTGCCAGCAGCTTGGGACAGGGGAACTATGGCTACACCTTC. Protein sequence: CASSLGQGNYGYTF. V usage is TRBV5-5 and J usage is TRBJ1-2, with 8 bases lining up with TRBD1. The CDR3 has 14 residues. The V and J ends lost 0 bases and 2 bases, in that order; junction bases with no gene match: 0. Germline V gives CDR1 SGHKS, CDR2 YYEKEE (reference sequence).